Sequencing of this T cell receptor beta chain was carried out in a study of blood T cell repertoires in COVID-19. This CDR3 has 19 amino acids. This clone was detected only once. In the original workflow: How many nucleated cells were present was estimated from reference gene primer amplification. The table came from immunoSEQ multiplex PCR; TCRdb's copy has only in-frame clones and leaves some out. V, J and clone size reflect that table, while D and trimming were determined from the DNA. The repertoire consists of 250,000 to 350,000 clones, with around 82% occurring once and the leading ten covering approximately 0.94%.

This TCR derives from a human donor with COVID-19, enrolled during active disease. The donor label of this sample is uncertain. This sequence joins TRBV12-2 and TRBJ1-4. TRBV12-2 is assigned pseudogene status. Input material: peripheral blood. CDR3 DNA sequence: TGTGCAAGTCGCTTAGCGCCGGTCGGGGTCGCGGACTGTAGTGAAAAACTGTTTTTT. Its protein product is CASRLAPVGVADCSEKLFF.